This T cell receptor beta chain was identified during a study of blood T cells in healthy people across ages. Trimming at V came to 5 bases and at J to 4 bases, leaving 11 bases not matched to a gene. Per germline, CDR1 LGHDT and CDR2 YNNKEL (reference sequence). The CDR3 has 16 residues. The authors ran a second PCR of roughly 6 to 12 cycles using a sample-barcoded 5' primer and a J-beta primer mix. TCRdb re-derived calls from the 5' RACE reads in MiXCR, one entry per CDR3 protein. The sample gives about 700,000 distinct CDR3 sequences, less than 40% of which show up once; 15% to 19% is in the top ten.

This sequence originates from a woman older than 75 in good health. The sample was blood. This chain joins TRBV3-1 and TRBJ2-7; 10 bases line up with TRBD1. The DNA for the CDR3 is TGTGCCAGCAGCACCCGGGACAGGGGTGCGGCGTACGAGCAGTACTTC. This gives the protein CASSTRDRGAAYEQYF.